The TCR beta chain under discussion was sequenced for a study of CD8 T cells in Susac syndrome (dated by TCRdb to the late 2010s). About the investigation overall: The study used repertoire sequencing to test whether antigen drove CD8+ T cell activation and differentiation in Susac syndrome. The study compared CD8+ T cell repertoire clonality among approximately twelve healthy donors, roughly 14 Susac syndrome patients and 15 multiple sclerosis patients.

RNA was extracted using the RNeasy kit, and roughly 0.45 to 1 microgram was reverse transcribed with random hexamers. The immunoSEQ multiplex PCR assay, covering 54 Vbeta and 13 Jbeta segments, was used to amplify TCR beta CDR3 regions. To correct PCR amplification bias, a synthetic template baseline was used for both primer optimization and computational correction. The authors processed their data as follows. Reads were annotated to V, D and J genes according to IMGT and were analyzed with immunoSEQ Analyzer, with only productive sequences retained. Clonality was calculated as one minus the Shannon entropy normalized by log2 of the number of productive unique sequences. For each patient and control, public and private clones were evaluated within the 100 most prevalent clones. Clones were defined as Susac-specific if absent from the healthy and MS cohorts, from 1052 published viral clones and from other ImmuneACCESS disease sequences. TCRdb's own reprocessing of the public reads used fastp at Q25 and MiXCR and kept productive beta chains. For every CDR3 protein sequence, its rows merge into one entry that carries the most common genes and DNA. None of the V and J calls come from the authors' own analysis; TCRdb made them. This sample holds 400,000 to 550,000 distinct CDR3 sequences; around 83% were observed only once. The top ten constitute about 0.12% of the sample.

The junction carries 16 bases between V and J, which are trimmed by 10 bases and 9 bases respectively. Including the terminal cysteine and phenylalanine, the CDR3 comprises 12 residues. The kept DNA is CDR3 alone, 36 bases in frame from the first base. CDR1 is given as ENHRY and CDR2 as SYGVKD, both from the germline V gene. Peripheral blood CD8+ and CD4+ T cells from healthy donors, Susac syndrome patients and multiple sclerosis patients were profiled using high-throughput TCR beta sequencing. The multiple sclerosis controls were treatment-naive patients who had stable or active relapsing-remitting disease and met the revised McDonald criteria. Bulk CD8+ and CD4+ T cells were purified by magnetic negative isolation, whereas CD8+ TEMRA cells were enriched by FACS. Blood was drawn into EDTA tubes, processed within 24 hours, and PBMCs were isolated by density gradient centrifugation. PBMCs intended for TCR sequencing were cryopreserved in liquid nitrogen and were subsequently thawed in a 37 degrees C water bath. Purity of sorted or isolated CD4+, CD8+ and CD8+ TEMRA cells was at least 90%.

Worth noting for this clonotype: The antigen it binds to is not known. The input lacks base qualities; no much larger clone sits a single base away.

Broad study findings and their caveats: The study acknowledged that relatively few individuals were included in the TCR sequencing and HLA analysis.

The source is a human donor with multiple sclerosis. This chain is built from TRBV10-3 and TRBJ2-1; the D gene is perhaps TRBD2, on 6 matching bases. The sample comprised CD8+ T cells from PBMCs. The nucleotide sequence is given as TGTGCCACCTCTTGGGGGGAGAGTGAGCAGTTCTTC. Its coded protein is CATSWGESEQFF.